The 18 T cell receptor beta chains below were found in one sample sequenced in a study of blood T cell repertoires in COVID-19. The assay was immunoSEQ multiplex PCR, and TCRdb's table has in-frame clones only and misses some. The data show over 150,000 clones, approximately 88% seen once. Sample: peripheral blood. These receptors were obtained from a man aged 18 to 30 with active or convalescent COVID-19.

The chain's CDR3 is CASSSGTAEAFF. The CDR3 DNA sequence: TGCGCCAGCAGCTCCGGGACAGCTGAAGCTTTCTTT. This chain links TRBV5-1 with TRBJ1-1; TRBD1 matches at 7 bases. CDR1 is SGHRS, CDR2 YFSETQ, per germline. V was clipped by 3 bases and J by 6 bases; unmatched bases: 2. The CDR3 has 12 residues.

This clone has only a few counts. The DNA of the CDR3 is TGCGCCAGCAGCCAAGATGAAAACAGGGTACATCAGCCCCAGCATTTT. Its protein product is CASSQDENRVHQPQHF. V usage is TRBV4-1 and J usage is TRBJ1-5; weak D call: TRBD1 (6 bases). Per the germline V gene, CDR1 is MGHRA and CDR2 is YSYEKL. The CDR3 is 16 amino acids. V was clipped by 0 bases and J by 5 bases, with 14 bases between them.

On this clone: A single base separates this from a much larger clone, so it may be a read error. This chain links TRBV25-1 with TRBJ2-3; TRBD1 matches at 9 bases. This CDR3 has 14 amino acids. With 5 bases clipped from V and 1 base from J, the junction kept 1 base outside the gene matches. The germline V gene encodes CDR1 MGHDK and CDR2 SYGVNS. The chain's CDR3 is CASSRTGGTDTQYF. The CDR3 DNA reads as TGTGCCAGCAGTAGGACAGGGGGCACAGATACGCAGTATTTT. Using reference TRBV25-1 and TRBJ2-3 for the parts outside the CDR3, the full variable domain is EADIYQTPRYLVIGTGKKITLECSQTMGHDKMYWYQQDPGMELHLIHYSYGVNSTEKGDLSSESTVSRIRTEHFPLTLESARPSHTSQYLCASSRTGGTDTQYFGPGTRLTVL.

The gene calls are TRBV13 and TRBJ2-7, with TRBD1 matching 8 bases. Germline CDR1 PRHDT, CDR2 FYEKMQ (reference sequence). This CDR3 has 15 amino acids. Losses at the gene ends were 0 bases for V and 2 bases for J; bases not matched to a gene: 3. The DNA for the CDR3 is TGTGCCAGCAGCTTAGGACAGGGGGGCCCCTACGAGCAGTACTTC. Translating gives CASSLGQGGPYEQYF.

The chain joins TRBV11-2 to TRBJ2-2, with 7 bases aligning to TRBD2. CDR3 length: 15 amino acids. From germline, CDR1 is SGHAT and CDR2 FQNNGV. V was pared by 6 bases and J by 0 bases, with 4 bases of the junction left unmatched. This chain's CDR3 is CASRRGLTNTGELFF. The CDR3 DNA sequence: TGTGCCAGCAGAAGGGGACTAACGAACACCGGGGAGCTGTTTTTT.

This chain connects TRBV4-3 to TRBJ2-2; 9 nucleotides agree with TRBD2. After removal of 1 base from V and 0 bases from J, the junction contained 6 bases not matched to a gene. The V gene's germline CDR1 is LGHNA and CDR2 YSLEER. This CDR3 comprises 18 residues. This CDR3 is CASSQGVSGSANTGELFF. DNA of the CDR3: TGCGCCAGCAGCCAAGGGGTTAGCGGGAGCGCGAACACCGGGGAGCTGTTTTTT.

This sequence joins TRBV9 and TRBJ2-2; TRBD2 matches 7 bases. The CDR3 covers 16 residues. Germline lookup yields CDR1 SGDLS and CDR2 YYNGEE. Trimming at V came to 0 bases and at J to 5 bases, leaving 7 bases not matched to a gene. In DNA form, the CDR3 reads TGTGCCAGCAGCGTAGACGCGCGGGAGAGGACCGGGGAGCTGTTTTTT. Amino acids: CASSVDARERTGELFF. Full variable domain (rest looked up from reference TRBV9 and TRBJ2-2): DSGVTQTPKHLITATGQRVTLRCSPRSGDLSVYWYQQSLDQGLQFLIQYYNGEERAKGNILERFSAQQFPDLHSELNLSSLELGDSALYFCASSVDARERTGELFFGEGSRLTVL.

This chain uses TRBV4-1 with TRBJ1-6; D is perhaps TRBD1 (5 bases). Looked up from germline, CDR1 is MGHRA and CDR2 is YSYEKL. This CDR3 spans 17 amino acids. The V end lost 3 bases, the J end lost 2 bases, and 14 bases lay between the germline ends. The chain's CDR3 is CASSHNAGLAYNSPLHF. CDR3 coding DNA: TGCGCCAGCAGCCACAATGCAGGGTTGGCCTATAATTCACCCCTCCACTTT.

V usage is TRBV7-2 and J usage is TRBJ2-5; TRBD1 might be the D (6 bases). CDR1 and CDR2 from the germline V gene are SGHTA and FQGNSA. The CDR3 length is 13 residues. The V end lost 1 base, the J end lost 5 bases, and 8 bases lay between the germline ends. As DNA, the CDR3 is TGTGCCAGCAGCTTAGGGACAGTCGAGACCCAGTACTTC. Translation: CASSLGTVETQYF. Complete variable domain (other parts from reference TRBV7-2 and TRBJ2-5): GAGVSQSPSNKVTEKGKDVELRCDPISGHTALYWYRQSLGQGLEFLIYFQGNSAPDKSGLPSDRFSAERTGGSVSTLTIQRTQQEDSAVYLCASSLGTVETQYFGPGTRLLVL.

J is TRBJ2-7 and V is TRBV9; TRBD1 might be the D (5 bases). The CDR3 contains 15 residues. Germline CDR1 and CDR2: SGDLS and YYNGEE. V dropped 5 bases and J dropped 1 base, with 16 bases sitting between them. Written as DNA, the CDR3 is TGTGCCAGCAGTGATGGGGCAGGAGTGTCCTACGAGCAGTACTTC. Protein sequence: CASSDGAGVSYEQYF.

A few counts support this clone. The CDR3, as DNA: TGTGCCAGCAGTGTTAGCGGGGGGTTAGATGAGCAGTTCTTC. The encoded protein is CASSVSGGLDEQFF. This sequence joins TRBV2 and TRBJ2-1, with 10 bases aligning to TRBD2. V shed 4 bases and J 8 bases; nucleotides not matched to a gene: 5. Germline V gene lookup returns CDR1 SNHLY and CDR2 FYNNEI. This CDR3 contains 14 residues.

The J gene is TRBJ1-4, the V gene TRBV30; D gene ambiguous. The CDR3 length is 14 residues. Trimming removed 8 bases at V and 0 bases at J, with 13 bases between. CDR1 GTSNPN and CDR2 SVGIG come from the germline V gene (reference sequence). The CDR3 here is CALRSGPTNEKLFF. CDR3 bases: TGTGCCCTCAGGAGCGGACCAACTAATGAAAAACTGTTTTTT.

The table lists this clone with a count of one. The chain recombines TRBV5-1 with TRBJ1-3, with a tentative D call TRBD1 (6 bases). The length of the CDR3 is 14 residues. V was clipped by 8 bases and J by 0 bases, with 12 bases between them. Germline lookup yields CDR1 SGHRS and CDR2 YFSETQ. The DNA for the CDR3 is TGCGCCAGTTTCTCGACAGGCTCTGGAAACACCATATATTTT. Its protein is CASFSTGSGNTIYF.

This clone has more than one count but fewer than ten. J is TRBJ1-5 and V is TRBV4-1; D remains ambiguous. Germline V gene sequence: CDR1 MGHRA, CDR2 YSYEKL. V was trimmed by 0 bases and J by 9 bases, leaving 15 bases between them. This CDR3 has 15 residues. The CDR3 here is CASSQDSGRTRPQHF. The CDR3, as DNA: TGCGCCAGCAGCCAAGATAGCGGCAGGACGCGGCCCCAGCATTTT.

V usage is TRBV19 and J usage is TRBJ2-7; the match to TRBD1 covers 9 bases. The junction had 5 bases not matched to a gene; V was cut back by 4 bases and J by 4 bases. The CDR3 extends over 14 amino acids. CDR1 and CDR2 (germline): LNHDA, SQIVND (reference sequence). The CDR3 DNA is TGTGCCAGTAGTAAGGGACAGGGATGGTACGAGCAGTACTTC. Amino acid sequence: CASSKGQGWYEQYF.

The rearrangement joins TRBV6-6 to TRBJ1-5; D unclear. The CDR3 has 13 residues. Deletions cut 0 bases from V and 4 bases from J, with 4 bases between. Looked up from germline, CDR1 is MNHNY and CDR2 is SVGAGI (reference sequence). CDR3 amino acids: CASSYSRNQPQHF. The CDR3 DNA is TGTGCCAGCAGTTACTCGAGAAATCAGCCCCAGCATTTT.

The V call is TRBV7-2, the J call TRBJ2-7, with 8 bases aligning to TRBD2. Germline trimming cut 3 bases from V and 5 bases from J; bases unmatched to any gene: 9. Germline values: CDR1 SGHTA, CDR2 FQGNSA. This CDR3 comprises 15 residues. The CDR3 sequence: CASSLETGGPHEQYF. The CDR3 region has the DNA TGTGCCAGCAGCTTGGAAACGGGAGGGCCCCACGAGCAGTACTTC.

This clone was seen once. The V call is TRBV10-2, the J call TRBJ2-3, with 11 nucleotides matching TRBD2. J was trimmed by 3 bases and V by 9 bases; bases with no gene match: 5. CDR1 and CDR2 from the germline V gene are WSHSY and SAAADI. The CDR3 spans 14 residues. The CDR3 here is CARPGLAETDTQYF. DNA for the CDR3: TGCGCCAGGCCGGGACTAGCGGAGACAGATACGCAGTATTTT.